Here is one TCR beta chain with its context. The record originates from a study of blood T cell repertoires in COVID-19. Original analysis: Reference gene primer amplification gave nucleated cell count estimates. Generated by immunoSEQ multiplex PCR, the TCRdb table keeps only in-frame clones and is missing some. V and J calls and clone size are as listed in that table; D and trimming were resolved from the DNA. Here the sample spans a few hundred thousand clones, under 85% being singletons. Per the germline V gene, CDR1 is MNHEY and CDR2 is SVGAGI. This CDR3 has 14 residues. Trimming took 0 bases from V and 7 from J; bases not matched to a gene: 2.

The sample consisted of PBMCs or T cells enriched from blood (not recorded which). The sequence came from a woman between 45 and 60 years old who had recovered from COVID-19. The chain employs TRBV6-5 and TRBJ1-4; 7 positions match TRBD1. CDR3 DNA sequence: TGTGCCAGCAGTTACTCGAGACAGGGTGAAAAACTGTTTTTT. It specifies CASSYSRQGEKLFF.